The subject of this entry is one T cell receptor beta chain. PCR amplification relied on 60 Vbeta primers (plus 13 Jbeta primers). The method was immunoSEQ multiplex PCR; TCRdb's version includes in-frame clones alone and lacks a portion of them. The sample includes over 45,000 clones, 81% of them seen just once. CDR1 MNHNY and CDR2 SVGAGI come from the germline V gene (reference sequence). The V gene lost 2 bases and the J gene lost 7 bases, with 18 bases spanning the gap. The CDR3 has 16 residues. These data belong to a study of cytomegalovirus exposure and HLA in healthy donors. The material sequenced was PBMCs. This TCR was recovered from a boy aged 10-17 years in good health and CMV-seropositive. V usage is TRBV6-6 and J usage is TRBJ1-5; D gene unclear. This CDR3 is CASSYRTAEAGQPQHF. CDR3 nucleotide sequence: TGTGCCAGCAGTTACCGGACTGCCGAGGCGGGACAGCCCCAGCATTTT.